This T cell receptor beta chain was profiled in a study of T cell responses to AZD1222 COVID-19 vaccine (dated by TCRdb to about 2021). About the study as a whole: TCR sequencing covered some 250 trial participants: 207 given two doses of AZD1222 and approximately 26 given two doses of MenACWY control vaccine. Enrollment into the trials was organized by age into subgroups of 18-55, 56-69 and 70-plus years, and those subgroups contained roughly 150, 30 and 60 TCR-sequenced participants, respectively. Paper-wide results and their limitations: Most participants were white British and females outnumbered males, and the authors suggested that clonal diversity may have been underestimated. The 56-69-year group was small, and its depth increase did not reach significance, likely because of low power. Reportedly, almost half of the unique spike-specific TCRs recognized epitopes lying outside the regions that are mutated in the B.1.351 and B.1.1.7 variants. Conclusions about previously exposed vaccinees are limited, since just a handful of AZD1222 recipients were seropositive for SARS-CoV-2 at baseline. The vaccine-associated CD4 TCRs covered the entire spike protein, and the dominant responses fell in regions 160-218 and 743-854. After two AZD1222 doses, both the breadth and the depth of spike-specific TCRs were significantly higher than at day 0 and than in MenACWY recipients. No day 14 peak-response samples were available, so repertoires were characterized only after the peak T cell response.

The CDR3 regions of human TCRbeta chains were analyzed by immunosequencing. In the authors' own workflow: Repertoire TCRs were checked for matches against a reference library of SARS-CoV-2-specific TCRs that had been generated using the MIRA antigen-specificity platform. Breadth was defined as the fraction of unique TCRs that were SARS-CoV-2-associated, and depth was defined as the fraction of total T cells that were SARS-CoV-2-associated. Using the MIRA data, each spike-specific TCR was mapped to the spike region that the TCR reacts to and placed in a CD4 or CD8 class. Log10-transformed breadth and depth values were compared by one-way ANOVA with Sidak's multiple comparisons tests. TCRdb mirrors the immuneACCESS table, restricted to in-frame sequences. Some clones are absent from its copies; in checked studies, under half trace to an unresolved V gene, and the reason for the others is unknown. The V and J calls and clone size were taken over from that table, and D and trimming were inferred from the DNA. Present in this sample are around 120,000 clones, 75% to 90% of which were seen just once. Of the sample, approximately 7.1% falls within the top ten clones.

Reading the germline V gene (reference sequence) gives CDR1 GTSNPN and CDR2 SVGIG. The V end gives up 7 bases and the J end 4 bases, leaving 8 bases in the junction not matched to a gene. The CDR3 contains 14 residues, cysteine and phenylalanine counted. The entry retains the CDR3 DNA only, 42 bases that are in frame from base 1. This sample's time point label indicates: about 28 days (+/-7) after the second vaccine dose. Because spike-specific TCR depth and breadth did not differ between the two schedules, AZD1222 recipients who got a second dose at roughly 4 weeks were pooled with those who got a second dose at roughly 12 weeks. Samples from vaccinated people were obtained from the UK trials COV001 and COV002, which included a single-blind randomized controlled phase 2/3 trial of AZD1222 (ChAdOx1 nCoV-19) in healthy adults. For TCRbeta chain sequencing, PBMC samples were collected from trial participants at day 0 and at day 28 after the second dose.

Remarks on this clone: This receptor's antigen is unknown. The record has no base qualities; no much larger clone is one base away.

The specimen was peripheral blood, collected 28 days after the second AZD1222 dose. The sequence derives from an adult who received the AZD1222 COVID-19 vaccine. The chain links TRBV30 with TRBJ2-1; the central 9 bases match TRBD2. The DNA sequence is TGTGCCTTAAGTAGCGGGGGATCGTACAATGAGCAGTTCTTC. It translates as CALSSGGSYNEQFF. Extended through the reference TRBV30 and TRBJ2-1 proteins, this CDR3 yields the full variable domain: SQTIHQWPATLVQPVGSPLSLECTVEGTSNPNLYWYRQAAGRGLQLLFYSVGIGQISSEVPQNLSASRPQDRQFILSSKKLLLSDSGFYLCALSSGGSYNEQFFGPGTRLTVL.